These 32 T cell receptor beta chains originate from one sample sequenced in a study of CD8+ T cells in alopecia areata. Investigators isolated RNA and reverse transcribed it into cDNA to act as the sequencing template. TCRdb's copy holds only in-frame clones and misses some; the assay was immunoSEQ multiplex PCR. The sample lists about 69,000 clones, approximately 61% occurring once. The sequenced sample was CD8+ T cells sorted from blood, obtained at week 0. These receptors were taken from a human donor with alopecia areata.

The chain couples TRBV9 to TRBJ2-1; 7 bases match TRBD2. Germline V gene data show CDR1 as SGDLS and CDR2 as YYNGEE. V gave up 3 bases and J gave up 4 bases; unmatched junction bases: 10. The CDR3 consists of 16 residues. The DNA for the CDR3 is TGTGCCAGCAGCGAGTGGGCTGGCGGGGGATACAATGAGCAGTTCTTC. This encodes CASSEWAGGGYNEQFF.

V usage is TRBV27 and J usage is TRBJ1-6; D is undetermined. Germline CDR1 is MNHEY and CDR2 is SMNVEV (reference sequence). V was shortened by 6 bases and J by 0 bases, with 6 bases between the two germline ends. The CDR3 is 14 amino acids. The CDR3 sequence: CASRPDSYNSPLHF. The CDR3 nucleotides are TGTGCCAGCAGGCCAGACTCCTATAATTCACCCCTCCACTTT.

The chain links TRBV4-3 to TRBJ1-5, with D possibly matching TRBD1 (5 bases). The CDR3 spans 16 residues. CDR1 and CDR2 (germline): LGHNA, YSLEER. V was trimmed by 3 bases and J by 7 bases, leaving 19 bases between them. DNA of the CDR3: TGCGCCAGCAGCCAGGAACTCCAGGGATCGTACCAGCCCCAGCATTTT. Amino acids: CASSQELQGSYQPQHF.

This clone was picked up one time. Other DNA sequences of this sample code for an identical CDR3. The CDR3 is CASSLGTNTEAFF. The CDR3 coding sequence is TGCGCCAGCAGCTTGGGGACAAACACTGAAGCTTTCTTT. The rearrangement uses TRBV5-1 and TRBJ1-1, with D possibly being TRBD1 (5 bases). This CDR3 is built from 13 residues. Germline values: CDR1 SGHRS, CDR2 YFSETQ. V shed 0 bases and J shed 2 bases, with 5 bases lying between them. Full variable domain (outside the CDR3, taken from reference TRBV5-1 and TRBJ1-1): KAGVTQTPRYLIKTRGQQVTLSCSPISGHRSVSWYQQTPGQGLQFLFEYFSETQRNKGNFPGRFSGRQFSNSRSEMNVSTLELGDSALYLCASSLGTNTEAFFGQGTRLTVV.

CDR3 in amino acids: CASSWGTGEVNTEAFF. The DNA of the CDR3 is TGCGCCAGCAGCTGGGGGACAGGGGAGGTGAACACTGAAGCTTTCTTT. The chain is built from TRBV5-1 and TRBJ1-1, with TRBD1 matching 10 bases. V shed 3 bases, J shed 0 bases, and the junction held 5 bases outside the gene matches. Germline CDR1 is SGHRS and CDR2 is YFSETQ. The CDR3 is 16 amino acids.

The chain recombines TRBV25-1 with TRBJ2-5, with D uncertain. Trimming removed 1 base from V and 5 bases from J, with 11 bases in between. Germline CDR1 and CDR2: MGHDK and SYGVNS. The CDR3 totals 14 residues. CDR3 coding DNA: TGTGCCAGCAGTGAATTGGGGTCCCAGGAGACCCAGTACTTC. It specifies CASSELGSQETQYF.

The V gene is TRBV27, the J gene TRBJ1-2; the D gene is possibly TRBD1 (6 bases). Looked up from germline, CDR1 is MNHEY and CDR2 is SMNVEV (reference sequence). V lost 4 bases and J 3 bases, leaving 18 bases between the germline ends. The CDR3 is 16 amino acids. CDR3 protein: CASSYTAQGWDYGYTF. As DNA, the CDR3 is TGTGCCAGCAGTTATACCGCACAGGGTTGGGACTATGGCTACACCTTC.

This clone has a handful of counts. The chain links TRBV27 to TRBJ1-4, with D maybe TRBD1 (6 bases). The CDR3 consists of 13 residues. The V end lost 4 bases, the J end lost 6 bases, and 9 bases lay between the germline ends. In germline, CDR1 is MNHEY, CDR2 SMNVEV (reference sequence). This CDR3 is CASSSYRDEKLFF. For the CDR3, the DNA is TGTGCCAGCAGTTCCTACAGGGATGAAAAACTGTTTTTT.

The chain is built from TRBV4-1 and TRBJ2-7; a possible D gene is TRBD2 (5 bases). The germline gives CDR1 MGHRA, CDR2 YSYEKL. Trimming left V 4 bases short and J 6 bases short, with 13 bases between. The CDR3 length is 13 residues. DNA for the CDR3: TGCGCCAGCAGCCCCACCCGAGGGAGCGAGCAGTACTTC. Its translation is CASSPTRGSEQYF.

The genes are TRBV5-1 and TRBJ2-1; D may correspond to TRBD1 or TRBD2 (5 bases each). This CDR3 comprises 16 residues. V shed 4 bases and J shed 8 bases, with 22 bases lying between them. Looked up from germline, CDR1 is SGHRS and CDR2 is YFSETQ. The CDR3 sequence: CASSPEMGRESYEQFF. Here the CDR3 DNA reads TGCGCCAGCAGCCCCGAAATGGGCAGGGAGAGTTATGAGCAGTTCTTC.

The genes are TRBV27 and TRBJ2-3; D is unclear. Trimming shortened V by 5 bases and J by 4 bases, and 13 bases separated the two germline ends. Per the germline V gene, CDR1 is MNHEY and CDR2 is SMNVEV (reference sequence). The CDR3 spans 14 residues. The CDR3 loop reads CASSGRPLADTQYF. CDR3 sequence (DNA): TGTGCCAGCAGTGGGCGCCCCCTAGCAGATACGCAGTATTTT.

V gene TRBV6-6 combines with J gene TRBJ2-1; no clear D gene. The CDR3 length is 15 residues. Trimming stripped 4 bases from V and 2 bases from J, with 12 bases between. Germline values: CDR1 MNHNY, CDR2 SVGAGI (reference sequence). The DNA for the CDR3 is TGTGCCAGCAGTTTTTTCACAGAAACCTACAATGAGCAGTTCTTC. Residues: CASSFFTETYNEQFF.

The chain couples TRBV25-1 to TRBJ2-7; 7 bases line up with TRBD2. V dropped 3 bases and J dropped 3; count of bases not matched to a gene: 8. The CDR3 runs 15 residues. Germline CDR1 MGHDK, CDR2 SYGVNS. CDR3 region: CASSDRAGDYYEQYF. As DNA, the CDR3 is TGTGCCAGCAGTGATCGGGCGGGAGATTACTACGAGCAGTACTTC.

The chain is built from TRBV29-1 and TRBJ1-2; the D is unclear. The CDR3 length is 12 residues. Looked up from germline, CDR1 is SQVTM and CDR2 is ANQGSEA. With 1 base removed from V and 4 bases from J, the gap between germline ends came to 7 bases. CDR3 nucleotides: TGCAGCGTTGAAGGTATAATCTATGGCTACACCTTC. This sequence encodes CSVEGIIYGYTF.

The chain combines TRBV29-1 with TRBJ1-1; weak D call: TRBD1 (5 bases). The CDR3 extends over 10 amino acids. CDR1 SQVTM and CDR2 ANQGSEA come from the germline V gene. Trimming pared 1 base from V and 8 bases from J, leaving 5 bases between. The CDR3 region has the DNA TGCAGCGTTGAAGCAGGGGAAGCTTTCTTT. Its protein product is CSVEAGEAFF. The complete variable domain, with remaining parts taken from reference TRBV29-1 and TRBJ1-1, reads SAVISQKPSRDICQRGTSLTIQCQVDSQVTMMFWYRQQPGQSLTLIATANQGSEATYESGFVIDKFPISRPNLTFSTLTVSNMSPEDSSIYLCSVEAGEAFFGQGTRLTVV.

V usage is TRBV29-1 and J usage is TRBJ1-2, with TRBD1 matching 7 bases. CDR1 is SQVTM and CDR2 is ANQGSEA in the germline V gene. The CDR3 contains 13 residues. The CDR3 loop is CTIDRASNYGYTF. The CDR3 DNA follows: TGCACCATCGACAGGGCGTCTAACTATGGCTACACCTTC.

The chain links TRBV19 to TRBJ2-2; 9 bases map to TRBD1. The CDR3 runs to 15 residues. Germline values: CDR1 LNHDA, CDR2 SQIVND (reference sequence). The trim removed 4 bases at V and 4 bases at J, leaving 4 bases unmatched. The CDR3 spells CASSKQGARTGELFF. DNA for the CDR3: TGTGCCAGTAGTAAACAGGGGGCGCGCACCGGGGAGCTGTTTTTT.

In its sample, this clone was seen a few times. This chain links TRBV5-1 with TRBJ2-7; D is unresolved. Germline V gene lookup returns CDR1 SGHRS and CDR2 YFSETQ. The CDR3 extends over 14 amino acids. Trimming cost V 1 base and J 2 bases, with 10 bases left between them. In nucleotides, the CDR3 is TGCGCCAGCAGCTTGTCCGCCCAAACCTACGAGCAGTACTTC. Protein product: CASSLSAQTYEQYF.

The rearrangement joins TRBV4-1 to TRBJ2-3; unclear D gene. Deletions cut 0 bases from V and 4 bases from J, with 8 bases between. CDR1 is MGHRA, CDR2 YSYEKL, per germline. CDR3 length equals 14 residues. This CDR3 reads CASSQEIGSDTQYF. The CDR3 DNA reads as TGCGCCAGCAGCCAAGAAATAGGGTCAGATACGCAGTATTTT.

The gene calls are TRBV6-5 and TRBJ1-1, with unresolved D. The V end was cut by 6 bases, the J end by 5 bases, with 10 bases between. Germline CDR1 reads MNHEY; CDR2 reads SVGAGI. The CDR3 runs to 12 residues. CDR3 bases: TGTGCCAGCAGCCACGACGGGACTGAAGCTTTCTTT. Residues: CASSHDGTEAFF.

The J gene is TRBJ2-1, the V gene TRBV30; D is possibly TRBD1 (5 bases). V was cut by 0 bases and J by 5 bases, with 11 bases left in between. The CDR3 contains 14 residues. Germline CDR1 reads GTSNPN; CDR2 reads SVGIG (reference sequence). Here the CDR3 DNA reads TGTGCCTGGAGTGTATCAGGGTGGAACAATGAGCAGTTCTTC. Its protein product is CAWSVSGWNNEQFF.

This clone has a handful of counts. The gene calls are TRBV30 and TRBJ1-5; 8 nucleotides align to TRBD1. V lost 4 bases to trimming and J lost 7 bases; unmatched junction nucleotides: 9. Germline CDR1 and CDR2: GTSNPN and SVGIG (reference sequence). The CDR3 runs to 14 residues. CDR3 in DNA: TGTGCCTGGACTCCCGGACAGGGTAAACAGCCCCAGCATTTT. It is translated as CAWTPGQGKQPQHF.

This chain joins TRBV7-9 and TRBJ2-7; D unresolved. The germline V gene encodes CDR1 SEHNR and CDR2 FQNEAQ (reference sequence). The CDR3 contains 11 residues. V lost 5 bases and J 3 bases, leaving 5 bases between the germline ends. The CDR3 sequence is CASSENYEQYF. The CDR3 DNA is TGTGCCAGCAGCGAAAACTACGAGCAGTACTTC.

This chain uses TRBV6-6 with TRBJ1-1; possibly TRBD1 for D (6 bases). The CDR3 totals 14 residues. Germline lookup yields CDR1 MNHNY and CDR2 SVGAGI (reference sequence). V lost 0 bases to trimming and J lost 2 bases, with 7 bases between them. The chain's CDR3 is CASSYSDSNTEAFF. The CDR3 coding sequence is TGTGCCAGCAGTTACTCGGACAGTAACACTGAAGCTTTCTTT.

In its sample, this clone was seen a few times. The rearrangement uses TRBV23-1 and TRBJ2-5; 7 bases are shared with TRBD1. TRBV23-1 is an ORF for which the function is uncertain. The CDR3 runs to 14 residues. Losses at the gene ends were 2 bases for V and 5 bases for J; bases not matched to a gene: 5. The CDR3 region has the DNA TGCGCCAGCAGTCAAGTGGACAGGAGGGAGACCCAGTACTTC. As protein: CASSQVDRRETQYF.

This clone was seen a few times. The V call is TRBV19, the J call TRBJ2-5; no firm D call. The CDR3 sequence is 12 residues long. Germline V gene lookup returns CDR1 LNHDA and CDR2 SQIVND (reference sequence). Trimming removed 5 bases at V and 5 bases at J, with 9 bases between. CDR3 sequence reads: CASSPKEETQYF. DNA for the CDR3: TGTGCCAGTAGTCCCAAGGAGGAGACCCAGTACTTC.

CDR3 DNA sequence: TGCAGCGTTGAAGAAGGGGGCAATGAGCAGTACTTC. Amino acid sequence: CSVEEGGNEQYF. This chain connects TRBV29-1 to TRBJ2-7; 7 nucleotides agree with TRBD1. CDR3 length: 12 residues. V lost 0 bases and J lost 7; bases outside the gene matches: 3. The V gene's germline CDR1 is SQVTM and CDR2 ANQGSEA.

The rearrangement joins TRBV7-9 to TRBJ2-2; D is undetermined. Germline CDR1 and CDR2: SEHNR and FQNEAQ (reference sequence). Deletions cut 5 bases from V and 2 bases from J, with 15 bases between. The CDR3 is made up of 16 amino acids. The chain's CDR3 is CASSPPRGSNTGELFF. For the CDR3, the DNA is TGTGCCAGCAGCCCCCCCCGTGGGTCAAACACCGGGGAGCTGTTTTTT.

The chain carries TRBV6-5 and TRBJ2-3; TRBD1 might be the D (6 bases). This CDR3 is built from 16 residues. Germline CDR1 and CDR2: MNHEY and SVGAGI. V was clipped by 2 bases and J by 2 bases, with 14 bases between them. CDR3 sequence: CASSYEGGEVTDTQYF. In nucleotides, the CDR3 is TGTGCCAGCAGTTACGAAGGGGGAGAGGTCACAGATACGCAGTATTTT.

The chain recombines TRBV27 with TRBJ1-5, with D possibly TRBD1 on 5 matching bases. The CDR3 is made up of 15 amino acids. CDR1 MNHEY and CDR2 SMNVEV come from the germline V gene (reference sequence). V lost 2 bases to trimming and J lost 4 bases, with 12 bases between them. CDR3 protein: CASSLGSGRNQPQHF. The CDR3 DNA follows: TGTGCCAGCAGTTTAGGGTCAGGGAGGAATCAGCCCCAGCATTTT.

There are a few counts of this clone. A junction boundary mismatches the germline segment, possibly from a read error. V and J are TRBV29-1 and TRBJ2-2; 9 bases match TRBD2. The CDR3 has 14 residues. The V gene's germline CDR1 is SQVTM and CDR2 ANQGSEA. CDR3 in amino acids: CSVEAGGGTGELFF. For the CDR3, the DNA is TGCAGCGTCGAAGCGGGGGGAGGAACCGGGGAGCTGTTTTTT.

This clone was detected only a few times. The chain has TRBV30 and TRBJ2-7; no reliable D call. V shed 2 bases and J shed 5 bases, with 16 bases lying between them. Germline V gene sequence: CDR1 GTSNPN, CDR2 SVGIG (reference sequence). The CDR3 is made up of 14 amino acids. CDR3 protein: CAWSYSDGRHEQYF. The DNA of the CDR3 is TGTGCCTGGAGTTATTCCGATGGTAGGCACGAGCAGTACTTC.